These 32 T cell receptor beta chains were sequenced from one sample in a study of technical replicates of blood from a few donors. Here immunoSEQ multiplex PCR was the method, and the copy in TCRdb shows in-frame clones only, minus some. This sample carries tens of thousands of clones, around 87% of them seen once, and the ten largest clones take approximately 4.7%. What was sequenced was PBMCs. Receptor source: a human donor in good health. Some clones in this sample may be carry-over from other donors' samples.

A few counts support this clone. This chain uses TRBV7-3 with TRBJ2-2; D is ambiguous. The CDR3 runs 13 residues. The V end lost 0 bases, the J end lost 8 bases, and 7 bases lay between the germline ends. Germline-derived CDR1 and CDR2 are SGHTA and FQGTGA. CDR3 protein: CASSLTALGELFF. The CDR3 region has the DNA TGTGCCAGCAGCTTAACCGCGCTAGGGGAGCTGTTTTTT.

CDR3 DNA: TGTGCCAGCACCCGAGACAGGGATGGCTACACCTTC. Translation: CASTRDRDGYTF. The V call is TRBV5-5, the J call TRBJ1-2, with TRBD1 identical over 7 bases. The CDR3 consists of 12 residues. From germline, CDR1 is SGHKS and CDR2 YYEKEE (reference sequence). The V and J ends lost 6 bases and 6 bases, in that order; junction bases with no gene match: 5.

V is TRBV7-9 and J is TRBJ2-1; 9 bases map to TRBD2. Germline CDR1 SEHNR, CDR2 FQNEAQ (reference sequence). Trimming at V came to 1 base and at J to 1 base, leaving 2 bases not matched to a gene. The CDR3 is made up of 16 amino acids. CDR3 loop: CASSLGGRGSYNEQFF. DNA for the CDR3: TGTGCCAGCAGCTTAGGCGGGAGGGGTTCCTACAATGAGCAGTTCTTC.

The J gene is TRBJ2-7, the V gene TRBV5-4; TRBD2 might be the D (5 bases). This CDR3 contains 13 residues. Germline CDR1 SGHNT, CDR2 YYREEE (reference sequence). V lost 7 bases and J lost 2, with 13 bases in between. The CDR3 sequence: CASGLFGTYEQYF. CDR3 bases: TGTGCCAGCGGACTTTTCGGAACCTACGAGCAGTACTTC. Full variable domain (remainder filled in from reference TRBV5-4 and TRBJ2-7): ETGVTQSPTHLIKTRGQQVTLRCSSQSGHNTVSWYQQALGQGPQFIFQYYREEENGRGNFPPRFSGLQFPNYSSELNVNALELDDSALYLCASGLFGTYEQYFGPGTRLTVT.

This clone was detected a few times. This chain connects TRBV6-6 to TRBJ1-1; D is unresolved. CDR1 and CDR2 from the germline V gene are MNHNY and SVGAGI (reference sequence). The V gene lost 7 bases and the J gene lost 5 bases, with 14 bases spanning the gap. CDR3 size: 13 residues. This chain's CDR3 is CASTLHVGTEAFF. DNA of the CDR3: TGTGCCAGCACCCTTCACGTCGGGACTGAAGCTTTCTTT.

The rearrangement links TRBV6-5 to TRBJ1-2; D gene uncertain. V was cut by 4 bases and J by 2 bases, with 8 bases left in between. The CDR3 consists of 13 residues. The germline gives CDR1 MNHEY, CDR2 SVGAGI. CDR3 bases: TGTGCCAGCAGTTCGGCAGCGAACTATGGCTACACCTTC. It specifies CASSSAANYGYTF.

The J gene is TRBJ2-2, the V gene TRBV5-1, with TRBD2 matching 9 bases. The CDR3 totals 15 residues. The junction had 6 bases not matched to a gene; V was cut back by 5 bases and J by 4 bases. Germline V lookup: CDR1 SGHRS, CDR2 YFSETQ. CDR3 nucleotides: TGCGCCAGCAGTCCGACTAGCGGCGGCACCGGGGAGCTGTTTTTT. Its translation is CASSPTSGGTGELFF.

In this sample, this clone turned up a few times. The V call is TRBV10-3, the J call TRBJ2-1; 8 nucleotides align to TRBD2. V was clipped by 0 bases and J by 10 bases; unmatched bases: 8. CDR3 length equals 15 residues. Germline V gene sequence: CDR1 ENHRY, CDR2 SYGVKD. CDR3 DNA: TGTGCCATCAGTGAGTCGCCAGCGGGAGCCCCCGAGCAGTTCTTC. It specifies CAISESPAGAPEQFF.

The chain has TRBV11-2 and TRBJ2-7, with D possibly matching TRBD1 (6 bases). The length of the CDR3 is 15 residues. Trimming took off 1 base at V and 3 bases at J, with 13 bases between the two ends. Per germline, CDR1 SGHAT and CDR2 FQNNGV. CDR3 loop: CASSLGPGQNYEQYF. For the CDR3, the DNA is TGTGCCAGCAGCTTAGGCCCCGGACAGAACTACGAGCAGTACTTC.

CDR3 sequence (DNA): TGTGCCAGCAGTCCTGGAGACGGAGGGAATGAGCAGTTCTTC. Protein sequence: CASSPGDGGNEQFF. The chain is built from TRBV7-7 and TRBJ2-1, with D possibly being TRBD2 (6 bases). The V end lost 6 bases, the J end lost 7 bases, and 16 bases lay between the germline ends. Per germline, CDR1 SSHAT and CDR2 FNYEAQ (reference sequence). The CDR3 totals 14 residues.

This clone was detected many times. The DNA for the CDR3 is TGTGCCAGCGTAGACTTCCGGGACAGGGGGCGATTGACTGAAGCTTTCTTT. It translates to CASVDFRDRGRLTEAFF. V and J are TRBV2 and TRBJ1-1; 12 bases map to TRBD1. Germline CDR1 SNHLY, CDR2 FYNNEI. V dropped 8 bases and J dropped 5; count of bases not matched to a gene: 15. The CDR3 sequence is 17 residues long.

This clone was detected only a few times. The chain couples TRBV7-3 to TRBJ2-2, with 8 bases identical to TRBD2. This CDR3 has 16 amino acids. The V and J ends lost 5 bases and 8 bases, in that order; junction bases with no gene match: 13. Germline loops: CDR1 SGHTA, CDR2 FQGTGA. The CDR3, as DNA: TGTGCCAGCAGCGTAGGATTAGCGGGACCGAGGGGGGAGCTGTTTTTT. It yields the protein CASSVGLAGPRGELFF.

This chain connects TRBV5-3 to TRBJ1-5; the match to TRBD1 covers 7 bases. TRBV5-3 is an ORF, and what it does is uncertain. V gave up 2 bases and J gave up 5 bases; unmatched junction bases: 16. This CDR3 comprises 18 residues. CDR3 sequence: CARSFHRLDRDPYQPQHF. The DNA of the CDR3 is TGTGCCAGAAGCTTCCACCGTTTAGACAGGGACCCTTATCAGCCCCAGCATTTT.

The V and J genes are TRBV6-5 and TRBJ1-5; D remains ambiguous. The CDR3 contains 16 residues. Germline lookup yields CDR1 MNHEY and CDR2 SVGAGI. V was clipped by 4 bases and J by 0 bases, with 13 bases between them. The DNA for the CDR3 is TGTGCCAGCAGTTTGGGAGGGCGGTATAGCAATCAGCCCCAGCATTTT. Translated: CASSLGGRYSNQPQHF.

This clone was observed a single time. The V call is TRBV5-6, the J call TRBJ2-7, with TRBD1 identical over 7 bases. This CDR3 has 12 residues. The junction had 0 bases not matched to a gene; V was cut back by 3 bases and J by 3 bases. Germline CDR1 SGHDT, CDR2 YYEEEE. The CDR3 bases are TGTGCCAGCAGCTGGGACAGCTACGAGCAGTACTTC. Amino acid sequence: CASSWDSYEQYF.

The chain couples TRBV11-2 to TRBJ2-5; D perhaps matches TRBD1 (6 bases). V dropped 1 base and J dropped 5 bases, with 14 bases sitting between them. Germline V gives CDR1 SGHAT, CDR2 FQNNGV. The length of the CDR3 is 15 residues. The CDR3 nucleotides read TGTGCCAGCAGCTTAGGACAGGTGGGGGCTGAGACCCAGTACTTC. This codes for CASSLGQVGAETQYF.

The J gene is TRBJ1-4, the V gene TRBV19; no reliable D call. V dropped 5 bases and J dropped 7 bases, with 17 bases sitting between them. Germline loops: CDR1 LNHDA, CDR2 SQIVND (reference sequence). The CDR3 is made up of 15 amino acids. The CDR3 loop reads CASSPEDSTGEKLFF. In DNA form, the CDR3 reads TGTGCCAGTAGTCCGGAGGACTCTACGGGTGAAAAACTGTTTTTT.

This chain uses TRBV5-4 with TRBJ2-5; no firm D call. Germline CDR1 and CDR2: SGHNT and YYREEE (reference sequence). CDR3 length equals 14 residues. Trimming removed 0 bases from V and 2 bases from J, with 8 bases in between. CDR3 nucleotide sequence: TGTGCCAGCAGCTTGGTGGCGACTCAAGAGACCCAGTACTTC. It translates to CASSLVATQETQYF. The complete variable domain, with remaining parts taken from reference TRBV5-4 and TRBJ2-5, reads ETGVTQSPTHLIKTRGQQVTLRCSSQSGHNTVSWYQQALGQGPQFIFQYYREEENGRGNFPPRFSGLQFPNYSSELNVNALELDDSALYLCASSLVATQETQYFGPGTRLLVL.

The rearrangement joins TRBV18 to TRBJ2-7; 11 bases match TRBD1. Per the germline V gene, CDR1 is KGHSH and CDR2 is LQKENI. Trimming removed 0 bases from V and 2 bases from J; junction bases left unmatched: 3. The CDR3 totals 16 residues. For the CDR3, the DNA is TGTGCCAGCTCACCACCGGACAGGGGGCTAACCTACGAGCAGTACTTC. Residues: CASSPPDRGLTYEQYF.

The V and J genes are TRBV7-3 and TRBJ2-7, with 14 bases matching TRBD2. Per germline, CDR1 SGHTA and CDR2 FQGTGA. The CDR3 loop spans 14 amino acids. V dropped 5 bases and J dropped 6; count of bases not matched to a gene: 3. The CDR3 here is CASSQGTSGSEQYF. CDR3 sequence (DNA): TGTGCCAGCAGCCAGGGGACTAGCGGGAGCGAGCAGTACTTC.

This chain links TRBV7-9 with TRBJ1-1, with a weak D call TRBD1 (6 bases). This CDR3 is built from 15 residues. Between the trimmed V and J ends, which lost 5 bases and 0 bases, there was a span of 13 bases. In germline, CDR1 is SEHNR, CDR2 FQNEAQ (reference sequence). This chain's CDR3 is CASSQNTGMNTEAFF. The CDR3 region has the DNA TGTGCCAGCAGCCAGAATACAGGGATGAACACTGAAGCTTTCTTT.

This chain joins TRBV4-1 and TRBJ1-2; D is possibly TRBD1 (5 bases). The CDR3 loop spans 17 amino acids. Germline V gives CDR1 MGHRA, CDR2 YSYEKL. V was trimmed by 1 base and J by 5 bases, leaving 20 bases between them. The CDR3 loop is CASSQGVLAGRRYGYTF. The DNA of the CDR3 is TGCGCCAGCAGCCAAGGGGTTTTGGCAGGGCGTCGGTATGGCTACACCTTC.

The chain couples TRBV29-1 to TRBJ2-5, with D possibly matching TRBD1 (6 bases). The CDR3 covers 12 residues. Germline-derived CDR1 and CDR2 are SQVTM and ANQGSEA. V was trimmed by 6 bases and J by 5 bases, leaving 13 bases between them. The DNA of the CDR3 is TGCAGCGTGCGACAGGTTTGGGAGACCCAGTACTTC. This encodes CSVRQVWETQYF.

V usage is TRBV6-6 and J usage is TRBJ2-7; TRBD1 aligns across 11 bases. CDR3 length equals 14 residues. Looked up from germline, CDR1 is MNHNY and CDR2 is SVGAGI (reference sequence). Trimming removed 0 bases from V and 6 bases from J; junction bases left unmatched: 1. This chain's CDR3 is CASSYSGTGGEQYF. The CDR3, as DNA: TGTGCCAGCAGTTACTCGGGGACAGGGGGCGAGCAGTACTTC.

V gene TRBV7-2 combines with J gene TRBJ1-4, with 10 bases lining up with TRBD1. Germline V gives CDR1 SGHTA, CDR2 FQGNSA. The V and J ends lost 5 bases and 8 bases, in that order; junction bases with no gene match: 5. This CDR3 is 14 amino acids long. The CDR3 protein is CASSTGQGPEKLFF. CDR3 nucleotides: TGTGCCAGCAGCACGGGACAGGGGCCCGAAAAACTGTTTTTT. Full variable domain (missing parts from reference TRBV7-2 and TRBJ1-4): GAGVSQSPSNKVTEKGKDVELRCDPISGHTALYWYRQSLGQGLEFLIYFQGNSAPDKSGLPSDRFSAERTGGSVSTLTIQRTQQEDSAVYLCASSTGQGPEKLFFGSGTQLSVL.

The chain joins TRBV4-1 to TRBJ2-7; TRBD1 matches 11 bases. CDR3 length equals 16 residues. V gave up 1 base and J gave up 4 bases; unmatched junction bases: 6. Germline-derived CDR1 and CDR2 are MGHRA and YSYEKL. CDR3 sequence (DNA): TGCGCCAGCAGCCAAGTCCTAGGACAGGGGGCATACGAGCAGTACTTC. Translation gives CASSQVLGQGAYEQYF.

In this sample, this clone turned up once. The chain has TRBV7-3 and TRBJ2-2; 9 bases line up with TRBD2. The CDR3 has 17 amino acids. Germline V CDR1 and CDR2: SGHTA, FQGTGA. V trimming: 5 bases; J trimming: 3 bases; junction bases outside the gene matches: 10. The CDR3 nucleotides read TGTGCCAGCAGCCATCCAGCGGGAGGTCGGGACACCGGGGAGCTGTTTTTT. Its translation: CASSHPAGGRDTGELFF.

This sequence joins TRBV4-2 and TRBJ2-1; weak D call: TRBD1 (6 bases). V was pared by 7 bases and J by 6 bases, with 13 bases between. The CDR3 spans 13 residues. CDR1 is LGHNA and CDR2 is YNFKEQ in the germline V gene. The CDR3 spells CASTRGGVNEQFF. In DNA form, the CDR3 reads TGTGCCAGCACACGAGGGGGTGTCAATGAGCAGTTCTTC.

In DNA, the CDR3 is TGTGCCAGCTCACCACCGGCTAGCGGATCCTACGAGCAGTACTTC. Translated: CASSPPASGSYEQYF. The chain combines TRBV18 with TRBJ2-7; 7 nucleotides match TRBD2. Germline V CDR1 and CDR2: KGHSH, LQKENI. V trimming: 0 bases; J trimming: 1 base; junction bases outside the gene matches: 3. There are 15 residues in the CDR3.

The CDR3 sequence: CASSPFRGLNTEAFF. CDR3 nucleotides: TGTGCCAGCTCACCGTTTAGGGGGTTGAACACTGAAGCTTTCTTT. V is TRBV18 and J is TRBJ1-1, with D possibly being TRBD1 (6 bases). V was cut by 3 bases and J by 0 bases, with 11 bases left in between. CDR3 length: 15 residues. Germline assignment: CDR1 KGHSH and CDR2 LQKENI.

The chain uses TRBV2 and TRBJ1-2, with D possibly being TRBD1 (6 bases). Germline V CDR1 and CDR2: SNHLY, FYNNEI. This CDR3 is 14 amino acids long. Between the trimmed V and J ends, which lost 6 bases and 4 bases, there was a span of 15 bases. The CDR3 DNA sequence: TGTGCCAGCAGAACAGGGCCTGGGGTCTATGGCTACACCTTC. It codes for CASRTGPGVYGYTF.

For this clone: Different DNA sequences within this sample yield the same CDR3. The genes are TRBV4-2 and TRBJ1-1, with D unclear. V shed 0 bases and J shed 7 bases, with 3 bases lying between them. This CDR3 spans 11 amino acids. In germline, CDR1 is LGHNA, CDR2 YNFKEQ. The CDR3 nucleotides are TGTGCCAGCAGCCAAGATCTTGAAGCTTTCTTT. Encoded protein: CASSQDLEAFF.